Reported below is one T cell receptor (beta chain). This entry belongs to a study of blood T cells in healthy people across ages. This CDR3 contains 14 residues. Germline CDR1 and CDR2: DFQATT and SNEGSKA (reference sequence). V lost 6 bases and J lost 0, with 13 bases in between. Primers used in a second PCR of about 6 to 11 cycles were a sample-barcoded 5' primer and a J-beta primer mix. TCRdb re-analysed the 5' RACE reads in MiXCR, keeping a single row per CDR3 protein. The repertoire consists of 950,000 to 1,200,000 distinct CDR3 sequences, with 30% to 40% occurring once and the leading ten covering around 13%.

The rearrangement joins TRBV20-1 to TRBJ2-3; possibly TRBD1 for D (6 bases). Input material: blood. The TCR was taken from a man younger than 35 in good health. The CDR3 spells CSARDTSSTDTQYF. CDR3 in DNA: TGCAGTGCCAGGGACACCTCTAGCACAGATACGCAGTATTTT.